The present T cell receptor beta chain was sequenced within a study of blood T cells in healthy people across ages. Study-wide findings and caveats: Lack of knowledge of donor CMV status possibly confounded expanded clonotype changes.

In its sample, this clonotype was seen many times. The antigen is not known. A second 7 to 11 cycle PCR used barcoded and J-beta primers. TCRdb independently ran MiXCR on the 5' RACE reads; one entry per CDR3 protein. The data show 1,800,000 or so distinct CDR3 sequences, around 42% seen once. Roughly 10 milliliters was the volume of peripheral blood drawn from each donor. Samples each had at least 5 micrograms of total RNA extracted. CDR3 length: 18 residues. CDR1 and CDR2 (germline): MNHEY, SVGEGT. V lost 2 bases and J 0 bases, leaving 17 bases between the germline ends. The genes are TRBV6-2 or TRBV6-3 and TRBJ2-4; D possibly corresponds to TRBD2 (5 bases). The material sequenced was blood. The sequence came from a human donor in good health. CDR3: CASSYLDGELIAKNIQYF. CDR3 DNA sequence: TGTGCCAGCAGTTACCTTGACGGGGAACTAATAGCCAAAAACATTCAGTACTTC.